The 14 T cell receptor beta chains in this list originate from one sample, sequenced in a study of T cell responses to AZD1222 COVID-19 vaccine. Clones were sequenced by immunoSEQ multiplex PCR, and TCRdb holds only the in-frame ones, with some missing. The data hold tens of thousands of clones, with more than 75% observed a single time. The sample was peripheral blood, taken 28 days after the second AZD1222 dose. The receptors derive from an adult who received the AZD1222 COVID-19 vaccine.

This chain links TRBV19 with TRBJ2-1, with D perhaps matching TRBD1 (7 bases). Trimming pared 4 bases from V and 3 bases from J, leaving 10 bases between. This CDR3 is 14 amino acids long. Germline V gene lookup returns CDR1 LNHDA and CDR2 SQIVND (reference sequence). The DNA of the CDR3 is TGTGCCAGTAGTACGGGGGACAGCTACAATGAGCAGTTCTTC. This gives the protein CASSTGDSYNEQFF.

CDR3 protein: CAISDMTGTYNEQFF. CDR3 DNA sequence: TGTGCCATCAGTGATATGACAGGAACCTACAATGAGCAGTTCTTC. The J gene is TRBJ2-1, the V gene TRBV10-3; possibly TRBD1 for D (6 bases). V lost 3 bases and J lost 2, with 11 bases in between. This CDR3 is built from 15 residues. Germline CDR1 reads ENHRY; CDR2 reads SYGVKD.

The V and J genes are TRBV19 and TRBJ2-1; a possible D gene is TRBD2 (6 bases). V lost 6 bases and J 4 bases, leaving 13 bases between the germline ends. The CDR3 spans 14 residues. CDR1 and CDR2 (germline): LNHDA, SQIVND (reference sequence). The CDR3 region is CASREGSFYNEQFF. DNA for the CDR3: TGTGCCAGTAGGGAGGGCAGTTTTTACAATGAGCAGTTCTTC. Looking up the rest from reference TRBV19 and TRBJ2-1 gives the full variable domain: DGGITQSPKYLFRKEGQNVTLSCEQNLNHDAMYWYRQDPGQGLRLIYYSQIVNDFQKGDIAEGYSVSREKKESFPLTVTSAQKNPTAFYLCASREGSFYNEQFFGPGTRLTVL.

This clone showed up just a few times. CDR3 bases: TGTGCCAGCAGCCTCACAAGAAGGAATGAAAAACTGTTTTTT. Its translation is CASSLTRRNEKLFF. This chain links TRBV3-1 (or the pseudogene TRBV3-2) with TRBJ1-4, with D uncertain. The CDR3 contains 14 residues. The V gene lost 4 bases and the J gene lost 5 bases, with 11 bases spanning the gap. CDR1 is LGHDT, CDR2 YNNKEL, per germline (reference sequence).

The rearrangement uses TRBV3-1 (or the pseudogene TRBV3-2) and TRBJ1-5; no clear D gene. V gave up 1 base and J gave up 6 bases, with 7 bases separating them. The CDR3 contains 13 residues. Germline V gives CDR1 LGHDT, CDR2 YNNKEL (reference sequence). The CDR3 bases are TGTGCCAGCAGCCAAGCGAGGCTTCAGCCCCAGCATTTT. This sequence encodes CASSQARLQPQHF.

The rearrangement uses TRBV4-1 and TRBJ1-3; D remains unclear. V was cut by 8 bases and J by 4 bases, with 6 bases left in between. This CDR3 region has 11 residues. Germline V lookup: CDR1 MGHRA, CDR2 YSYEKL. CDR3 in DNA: TGCGCCAGCCGTGAAGGAAACACCATATATTTT. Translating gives CASREGNTIYF.

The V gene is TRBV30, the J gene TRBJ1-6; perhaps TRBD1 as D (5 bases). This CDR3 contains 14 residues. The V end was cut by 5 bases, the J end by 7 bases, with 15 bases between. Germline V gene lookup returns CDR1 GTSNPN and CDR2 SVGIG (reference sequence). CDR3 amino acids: CAWGLGRGNSPLHF. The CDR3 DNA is TGTGCCTGGGGACTCGGTAGGGGAAATTCACCCCTCCACTTT.

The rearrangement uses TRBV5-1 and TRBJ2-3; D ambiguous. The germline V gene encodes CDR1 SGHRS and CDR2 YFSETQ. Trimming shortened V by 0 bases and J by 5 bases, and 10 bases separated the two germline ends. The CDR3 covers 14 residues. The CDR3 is CASSLAVSIDTQYF. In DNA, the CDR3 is TGCGCCAGCAGCTTGGCCGTCAGTATAGATACGCAGTATTTT.

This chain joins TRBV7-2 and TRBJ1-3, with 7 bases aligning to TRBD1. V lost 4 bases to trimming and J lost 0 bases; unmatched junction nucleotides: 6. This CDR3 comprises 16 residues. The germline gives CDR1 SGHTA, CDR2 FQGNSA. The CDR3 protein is CASSSRDRHSGNTIYF. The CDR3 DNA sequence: TGTGCCAGCAGCTCCAGGGACAGACACTCTGGAAACACCATATATTTT.

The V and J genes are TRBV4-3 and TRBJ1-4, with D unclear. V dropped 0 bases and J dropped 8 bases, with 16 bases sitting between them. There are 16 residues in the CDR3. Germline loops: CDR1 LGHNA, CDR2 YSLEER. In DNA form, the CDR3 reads TGCGCCAGCAGCCAAGAATTATCTTGGAGTGGGGAAAAACTGTTTTTT. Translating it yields CASSQELSWSGEKLFF.

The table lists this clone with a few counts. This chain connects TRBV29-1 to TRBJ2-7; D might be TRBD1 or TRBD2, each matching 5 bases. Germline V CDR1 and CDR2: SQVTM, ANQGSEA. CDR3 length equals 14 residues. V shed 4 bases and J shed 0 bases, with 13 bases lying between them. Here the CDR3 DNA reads TGCAGCGTTGCGGGGTGGGGCAGCTCCTACGAGCAGTACTTC. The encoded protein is CSVAGWGSSYEQYF.

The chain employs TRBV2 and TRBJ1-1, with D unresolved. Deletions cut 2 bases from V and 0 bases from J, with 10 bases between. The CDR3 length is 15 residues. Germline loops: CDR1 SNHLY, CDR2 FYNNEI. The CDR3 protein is CASSERRTMNTEAFF. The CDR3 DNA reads TGTGCCAGCAGTGAAAGGCGGACCATGAACACTGAAGCTTTCTTT.

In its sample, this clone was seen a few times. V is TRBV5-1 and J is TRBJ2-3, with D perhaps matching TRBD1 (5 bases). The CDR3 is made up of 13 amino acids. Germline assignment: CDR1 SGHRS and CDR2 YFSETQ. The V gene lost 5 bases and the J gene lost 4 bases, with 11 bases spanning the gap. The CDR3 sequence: CASSSQGPDTQYF. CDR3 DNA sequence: TGCGCCAGCAGTTCCCAGGGTCCAGATACGCAGTATTTT.

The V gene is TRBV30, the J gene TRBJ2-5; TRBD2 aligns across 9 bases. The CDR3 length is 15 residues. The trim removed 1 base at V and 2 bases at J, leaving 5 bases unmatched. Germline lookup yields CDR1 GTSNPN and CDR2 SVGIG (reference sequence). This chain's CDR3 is CAWSEGLARQETQYF. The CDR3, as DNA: TGTGCCTGGAGTGAGGGACTAGCACGACAAGAGACCCAGTACTTC.